This entry concerns a single TCR beta chain. Template-switching 5'RACE yielded the TCR cDNA; a universal primer site and UMIs were added in the process. Each CDR3 protein gets one entry after TCRdb re-called the 5' RACE reads with MiXCR. The profile shows some 340,000 distinct CDR3 sequences, over 8.5% of them singletons. The CDR3 extends over 14 amino acids. Germline lookup yields CDR1 SGHAT and CDR2 FQNNGV. The V gene lost 0 bases and the J gene lost 4 bases, with 9 bases spanning the gap. This sample stems from a study of T cells after yellow fever vaccination. The receptor was isolated from a man aged 18 to 29 who received the YFV17D yellow fever vaccine. The chain joins TRBV11-2 to TRBJ1-2; D perhaps matches TRBD1 (5 bases). Sequenced here: CD4+ T cells sorted from PBMCs, sampled 45 days after the yellow fever booster vaccination. Written as DNA, the CDR3 is TGTGCCAGCAGCTTAGATTCCGGGGGCTATGGCTACACCTTC. Translation gives CASSLDSGGYGYTF.